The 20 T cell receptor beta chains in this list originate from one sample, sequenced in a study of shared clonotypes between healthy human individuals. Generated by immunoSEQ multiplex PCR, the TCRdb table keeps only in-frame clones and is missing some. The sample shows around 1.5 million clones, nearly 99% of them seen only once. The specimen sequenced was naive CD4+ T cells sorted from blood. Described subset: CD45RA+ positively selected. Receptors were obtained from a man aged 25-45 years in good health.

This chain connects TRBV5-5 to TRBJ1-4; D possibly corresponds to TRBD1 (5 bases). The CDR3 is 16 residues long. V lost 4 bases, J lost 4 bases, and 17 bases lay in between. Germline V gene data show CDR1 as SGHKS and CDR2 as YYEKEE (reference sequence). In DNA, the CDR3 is TGTGCCAGCAGCCTGGGGATGTGGGGGGTTAATGAAAAACTGTTTTTT. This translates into CASSLGMWGVNEKLFF.

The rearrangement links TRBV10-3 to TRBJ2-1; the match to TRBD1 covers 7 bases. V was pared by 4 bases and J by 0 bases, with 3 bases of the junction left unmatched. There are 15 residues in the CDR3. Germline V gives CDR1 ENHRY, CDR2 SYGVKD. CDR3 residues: CAISGQGNSYNEQFF. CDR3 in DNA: TGTGCCATCAGTGGACAGGGTAACTCCTACAATGAGCAGTTCTTC.

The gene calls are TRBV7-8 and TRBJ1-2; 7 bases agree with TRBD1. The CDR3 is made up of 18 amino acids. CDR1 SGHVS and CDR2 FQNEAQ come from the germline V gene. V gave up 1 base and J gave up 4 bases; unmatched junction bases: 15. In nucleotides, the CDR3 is TGTGCCAGCAGCTTAGGTCGGGTCCGGACAGGCACGATCTATGGCTACACCTTC. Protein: CASSLGRVRTGTIYGYTF.

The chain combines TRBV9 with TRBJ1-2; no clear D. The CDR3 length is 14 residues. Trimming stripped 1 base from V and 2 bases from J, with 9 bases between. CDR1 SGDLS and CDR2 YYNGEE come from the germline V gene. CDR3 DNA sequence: TGTGCCAGCAGCGTAATAGACACAAACTATGGCTACACCTTC. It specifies CASSVIDTNYGYTF.

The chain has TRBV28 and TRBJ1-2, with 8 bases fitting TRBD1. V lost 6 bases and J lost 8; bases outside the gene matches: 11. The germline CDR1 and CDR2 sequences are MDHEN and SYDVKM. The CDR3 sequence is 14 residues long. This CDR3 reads CASRLTGASGGYTF. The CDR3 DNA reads TGTGCCAGCAGACTGACAGGGGCCTCGGGAGGCTACACCTTC.

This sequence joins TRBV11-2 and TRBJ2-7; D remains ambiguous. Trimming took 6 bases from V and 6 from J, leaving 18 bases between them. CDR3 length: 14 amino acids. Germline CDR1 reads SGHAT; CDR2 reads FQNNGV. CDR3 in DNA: TGTGCCAGCAGTTTTGAAGCACAGTCTTTCGAGCAGTACTTC. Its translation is CASSFEAQSFEQYF.

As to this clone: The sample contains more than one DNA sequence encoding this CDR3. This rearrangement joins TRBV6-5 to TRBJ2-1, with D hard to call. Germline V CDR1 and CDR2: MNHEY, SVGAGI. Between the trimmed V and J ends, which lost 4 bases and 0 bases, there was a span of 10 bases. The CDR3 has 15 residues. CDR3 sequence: CASSLAAGSYNEQFF. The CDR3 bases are TGTGCCAGCAGTTTGGCGGCTGGCTCCTACAATGAGCAGTTCTTC.

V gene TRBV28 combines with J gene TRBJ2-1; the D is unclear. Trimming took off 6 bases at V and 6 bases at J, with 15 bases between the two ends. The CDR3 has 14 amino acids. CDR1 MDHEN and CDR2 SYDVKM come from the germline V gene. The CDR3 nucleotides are TGTGCCAGCAGGTCCCGAAAGGGCAGCAATGAGCAGTTCTTC. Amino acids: CASRSRKGSNEQFF.

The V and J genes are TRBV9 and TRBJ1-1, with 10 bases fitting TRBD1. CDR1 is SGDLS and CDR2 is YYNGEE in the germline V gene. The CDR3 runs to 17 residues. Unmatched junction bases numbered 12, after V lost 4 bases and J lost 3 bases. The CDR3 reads CASSLRGQGIGDTEAFF. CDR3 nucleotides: TGTGCCAGCAGCTTGAGGGGACAGGGGATAGGAGACACTGAAGCTTTCTTT.

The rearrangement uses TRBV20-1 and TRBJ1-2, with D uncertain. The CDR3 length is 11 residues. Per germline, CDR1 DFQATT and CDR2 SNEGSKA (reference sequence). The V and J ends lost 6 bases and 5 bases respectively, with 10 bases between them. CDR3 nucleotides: TGCAGTGCCCAGACACCGTATGGCTACACCTTC. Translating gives CSAQTPYGYTF.

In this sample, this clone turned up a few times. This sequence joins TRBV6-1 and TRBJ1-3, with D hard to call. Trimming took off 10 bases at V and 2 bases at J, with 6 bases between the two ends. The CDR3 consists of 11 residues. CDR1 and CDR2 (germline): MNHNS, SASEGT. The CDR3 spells CATITGNTIYF. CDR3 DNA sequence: TGTGCCACGATTACTGGAAACACCATATATTTT.

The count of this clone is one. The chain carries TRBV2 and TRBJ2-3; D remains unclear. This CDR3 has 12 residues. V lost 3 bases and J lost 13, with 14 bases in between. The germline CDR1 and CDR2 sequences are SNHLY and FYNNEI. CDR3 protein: CASSERSPVEYF. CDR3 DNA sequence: TGTGCCAGCAGTGAGAGAAGCCCGGTGGAGTATTTT.

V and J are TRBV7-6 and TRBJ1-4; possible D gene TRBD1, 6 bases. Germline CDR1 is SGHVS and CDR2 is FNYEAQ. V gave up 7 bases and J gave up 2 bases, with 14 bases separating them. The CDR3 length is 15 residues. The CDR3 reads CASTRRGQTNEKLFF. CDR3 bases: TGTGCCAGCACCCGCCGGGGGCAGACTAATGAAAAACTGTTTTTT.

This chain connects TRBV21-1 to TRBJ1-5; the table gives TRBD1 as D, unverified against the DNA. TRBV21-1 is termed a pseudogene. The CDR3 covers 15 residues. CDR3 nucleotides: TGTGCCAGCAGCAAGGCAGGGCTTTGCAATCAGCCCCAGCATTTT. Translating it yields CASSKAGLCNQPQHF.

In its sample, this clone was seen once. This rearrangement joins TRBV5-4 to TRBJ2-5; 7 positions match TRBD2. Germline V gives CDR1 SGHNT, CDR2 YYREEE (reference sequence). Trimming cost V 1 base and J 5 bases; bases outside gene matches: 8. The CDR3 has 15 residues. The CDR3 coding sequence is TGTGCCAGCAGCTTGTTCGGAGGGGAGGGGGAGACCCAGTACTTC. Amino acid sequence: CASSLFGGEGETQYF.

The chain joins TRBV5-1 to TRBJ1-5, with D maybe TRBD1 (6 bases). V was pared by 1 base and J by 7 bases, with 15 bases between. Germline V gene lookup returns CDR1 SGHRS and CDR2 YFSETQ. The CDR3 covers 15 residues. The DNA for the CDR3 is TGCGCCAGCAGCTTGCAGGCAGGGGAGGGACAGCCCCAGCATTTT. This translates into CASSLQAGEGQPQHF.

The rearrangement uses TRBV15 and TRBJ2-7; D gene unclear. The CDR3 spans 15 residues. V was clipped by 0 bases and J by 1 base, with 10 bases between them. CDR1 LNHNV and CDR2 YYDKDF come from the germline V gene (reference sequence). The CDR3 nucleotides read TGTGCCACCAGCAGAGACCCCTTAGAGTCCTACGAGCAGTACTTC. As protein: CATSRDPLESYEQYF.

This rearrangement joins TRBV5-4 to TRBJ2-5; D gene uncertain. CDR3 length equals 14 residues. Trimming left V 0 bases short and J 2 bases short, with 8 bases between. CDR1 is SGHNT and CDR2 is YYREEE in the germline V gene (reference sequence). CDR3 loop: CASSLVIQQETQYF. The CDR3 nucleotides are TGTGCCAGCAGCTTGGTTATCCAACAAGAGACCCAGTACTTC. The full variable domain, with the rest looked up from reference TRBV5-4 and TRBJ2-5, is ETGVTQSPTHLIKTRGQQVTLRCSSQSGHNTVSWYQQALGQGPQFIFQYYREEENGRGNFPPRFSGLQFPNYSSELNVNALELDDSALYLCASSLVIQQETQYFGPGTRLLVL.

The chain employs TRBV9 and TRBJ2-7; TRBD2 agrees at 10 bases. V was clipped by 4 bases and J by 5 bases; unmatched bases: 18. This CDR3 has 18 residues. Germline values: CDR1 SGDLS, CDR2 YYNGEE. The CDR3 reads CASSPRDVAGGLGNEQYF. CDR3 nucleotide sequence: TGTGCCAGCAGCCCCCGGGATGTAGCGGGAGGATTAGGAAACGAGCAGTACTTC.

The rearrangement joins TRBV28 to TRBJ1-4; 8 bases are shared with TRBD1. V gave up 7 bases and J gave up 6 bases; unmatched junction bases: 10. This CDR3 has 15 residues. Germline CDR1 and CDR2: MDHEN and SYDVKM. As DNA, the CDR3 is TGTGCCAGCACCCAGGGGGCAGGGGCCTATGAAAAACTGTTTTTT. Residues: CASTQGAGAYEKLFF.